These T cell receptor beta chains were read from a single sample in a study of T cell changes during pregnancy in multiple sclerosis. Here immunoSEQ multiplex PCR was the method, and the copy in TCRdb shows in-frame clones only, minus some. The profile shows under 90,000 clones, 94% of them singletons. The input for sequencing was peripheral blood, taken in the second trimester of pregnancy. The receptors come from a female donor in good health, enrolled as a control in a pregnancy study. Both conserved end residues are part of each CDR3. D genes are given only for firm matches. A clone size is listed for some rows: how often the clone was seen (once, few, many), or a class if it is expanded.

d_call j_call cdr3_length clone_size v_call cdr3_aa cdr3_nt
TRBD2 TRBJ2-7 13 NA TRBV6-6 CASSYTTSATQYF TGTGCCAGCAGCTATACGACTAGCGCCACGCAGTACTTC
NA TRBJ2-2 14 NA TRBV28 CASKGGGLTGELFF TGTGCCAGCAAGGGGGGAGGGTTAACCGGGGAGCTGTTTTTT
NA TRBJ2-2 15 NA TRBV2 CASRDGGWGVGELFF TGTGCCAGCCGTGACGGAGGGTGGGGAGTCGGGGAGCTGTTTTTT
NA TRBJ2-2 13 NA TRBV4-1 CASSQSSTGELFF TGCGCCAGCAGCCAATCGTCCACCGGGGAGCTGTTTTTT
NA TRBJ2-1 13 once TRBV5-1 CASSPSSYNEQFF TGCGCCAGCAGCCCCAGCTCCTACAATGAGCAGTTCTTC
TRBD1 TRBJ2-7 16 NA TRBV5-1 CASRGSGTGYRWEQYF TGCGCCAGCAGAGGTTCAGGGACAGGGTATCGTTGGGAGCAGTACTTC
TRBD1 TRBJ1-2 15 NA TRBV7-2 CASSLSTGLNYGYTF TGTGCCAGCAGCTTATCGACAGGGCTTAACTATGGCTACACCTTC
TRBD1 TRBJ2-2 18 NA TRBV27 CASRKGQGMAENTGELFF TGTGCCAGCAGGAAAGGACAGGGAATGGCGGAGAACACCGGGGAGCTGTTTTTT
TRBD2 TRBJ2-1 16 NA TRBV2 CASSDSGLAGTYEQFF TGTGCCAGCAGTGATTCGGGGCTAGCGGGAACCTATGAGCAGTTCTTC
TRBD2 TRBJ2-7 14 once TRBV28 CASSFPGGNYEQYF TGTGCCAGCAGTTTCCCCGGGGGGAACTACGAGCAGTACTTC
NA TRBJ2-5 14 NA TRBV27 CASSFQDSKETQYF TGTGCCAGCAGTTTTCAGGACAGTAAAGAGACCCAGTACTTC
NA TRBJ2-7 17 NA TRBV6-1 CASSEMEAGGLSYEQYF TGTGCCAGCAGTGAAATGGAGGCAGGGGGACTCTCCTACGAGCAGTACTTC
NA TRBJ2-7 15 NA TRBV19 CASSTQTGGPYEQYF TGTGCCAGTAGTACCCAGACAGGAGGACCCTACGAGCAGTACTTC
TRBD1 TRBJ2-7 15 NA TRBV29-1 CSVEGSGQGPYEQYF TGCAGCGTTGAAGGGTCGGGACAGGGCCCCTACGAGCAGTACTTC
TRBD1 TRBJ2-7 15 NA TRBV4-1 CASSQITGQAAEQYF TGCGCCAGCAGCCAAATAACGGGACAGGCCGCGGAGCAGTACTTC
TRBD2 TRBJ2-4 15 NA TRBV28 CASSPTGTSLNIQYF TGTGCCAGCAGTCCCACCGGGACTAGTCTCAACATTCAGTACTTC
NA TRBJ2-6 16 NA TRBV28 CASSGGTHSGANVLTF TGTGCCAGCAGTGGGGGGACCCACTCTGGGGCCAACGTCCTGACTTTC
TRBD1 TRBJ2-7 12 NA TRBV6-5 CASSPTGDGQYF TGTGCCAGCAGTCCGACAGGGGACGGGCAGTACTTC
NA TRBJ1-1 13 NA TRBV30 CAWSVPGKAEAFF TGTGCCTGGAGTGTACCGGGGAAAGCTGAAGCTTTCTTT
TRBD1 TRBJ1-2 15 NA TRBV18 CASSPWSQGDYGYTF TGTGCCAGCTCACCATGGTCTCAGGGGGATTATGGCTACACCTTC
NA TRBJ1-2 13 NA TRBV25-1 CASSPTGSSGYTF TGTGCCAGCAGTCCTACAGGGAGCTCTGGCTACACCTTC
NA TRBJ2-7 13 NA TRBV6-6 CASSYTETYEQYF TGTGCCAGCAGTTACACAGAAACCTACGAGCAGTACTTC
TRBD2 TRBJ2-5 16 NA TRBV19 CASSILREAPQETQYF TGTGCCAGTAGTATTCTGCGGGAGGCTCCTCAAGAGACCCAGTACTTC
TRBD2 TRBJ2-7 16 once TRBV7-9 CASSLPGLAQADEQYF TGTGCCAGCAGCTTACCCGGACTAGCGCAAGCGGACGAGCAGTACTTC
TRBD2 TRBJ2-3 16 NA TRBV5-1 CASSFTSGSSTDTQYF TGCGCCAGCAGCTTTACTAGCGGGTCTAGCACAGATACGCAGTATTTT
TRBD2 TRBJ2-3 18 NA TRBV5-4 CASSFTSGRLLSTDTQYF TGTGCCAGCAGCTTTACTAGCGGGAGGCTTTTAAGCACAGATACGCAGTATTTT
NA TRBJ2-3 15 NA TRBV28 CASSLSGYGTDTQYF TGTGCCAGCAGTTTATCGGGATATGGCACAGATACGCAGTATTTT
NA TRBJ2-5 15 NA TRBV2 CASSPFGGVQETQYF TGTGCCAGCAGCCCTTTCGGGGGTGTCCAAGAGACCCAGTACTTC
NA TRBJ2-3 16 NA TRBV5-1 CASSSITAGSTDTQYF TGCGCCAGCAGTTCCATCACCGCAGGGTCAACAGATACGCAGTATTTT
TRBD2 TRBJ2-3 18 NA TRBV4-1 CASSQETGTRVSTDTQYF TGCGCCAGCAGCCAAGAGACCGGGACTAGAGTTAGCACAGATACGCAGTATTTT
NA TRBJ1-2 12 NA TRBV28 CASSLGRYGYTF TGTGCCAGCAGTTTGGGCCGCTATGGCTACACCTTC
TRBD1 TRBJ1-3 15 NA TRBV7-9 CASSSPGTAGNTIYF TGTGCCAGCAGCTCCCCGGGGACAGCTGGAAACACCATATATTTT
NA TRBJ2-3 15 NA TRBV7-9 CASSSRLASTDTQYF TGTGCCAGCAGCTCCAGGCTGGCTAGCACAGATACGCAGTATTTT
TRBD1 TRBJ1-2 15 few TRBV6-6 CASSYEGAGNYGYTF TGTGCCAGCAGTTACGAGGGGGCCGGTAACTATGGCTACACCTTC
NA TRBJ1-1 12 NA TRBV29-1 CSVEMGSTEAFF TGCAGCGTTGAAATGGGCAGCACTGAAGCTTTCTTT
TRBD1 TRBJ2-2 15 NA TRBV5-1 CASSRGTGDGGELFF TGCGCCAGCAGCCGCGGGACAGGGGATGGCGGGGAGCTGTTTTTT
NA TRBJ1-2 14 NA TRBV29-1 CSVERGQANYGYTF TGCAGCGTTGAGCGGGGGCAGGCTAACTATGGCTACACCTTC
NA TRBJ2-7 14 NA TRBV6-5 CASSSPTTTYEQYF TGTGCCAGCAGTTCCCCGACAACAACATACGAGCAGTACTTC
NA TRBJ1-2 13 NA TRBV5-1 CASSLATADGYTF TGCGCCAGCAGCTTGGCCACGGCGGATGGCTACACCTTC
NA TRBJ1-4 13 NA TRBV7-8 CASSLDTNEKLFF TGTGCCAGCAGCTTAGACACGAATGAAAAACTGTTTTTT
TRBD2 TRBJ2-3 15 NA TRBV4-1 CASSQDPAGADTQYF TGCGCCAGCAGCCAAGATCCCGCGGGAGCGGATACGCAGTATTTT
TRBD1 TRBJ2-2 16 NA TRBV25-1 CASSEYQGQGTGELFF TGTGCCAGCAGTGAATATCAGGGACAGGGGACAGGGGAGCTGTTTTTT
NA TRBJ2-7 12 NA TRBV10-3 CAIRDSSYEQYF TGTGCCATCAGGGACAGCTCCTACGAGCAGTACTTC
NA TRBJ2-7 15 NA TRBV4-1 CASSQDGGSSYEQYF TGCGCCAGCAGCCAAGATGGCGGTTCCTCCTACGAGCAGTACTTC
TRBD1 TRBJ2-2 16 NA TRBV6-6 CASRPTGTGGSGELFF TGTGCCAGCAGACCAACCGGGACAGGGGGCAGTGGGGAGCTGTTTTTT
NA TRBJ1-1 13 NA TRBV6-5 CASSENLNTEAFF TGTGCCAGCAGCGAAAACTTGAACACTGAAGCTTTCTTT
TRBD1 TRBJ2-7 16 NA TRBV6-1 CASSATDRGGYYEQYF TGTGCCAGCAGTGCCACTGACAGGGGGGGCTACTACGAGCAGTACTTC
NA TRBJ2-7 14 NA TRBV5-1 CASSFTGQYYEQYF TGCGCCAGCAGCTTTACAGGGCAGTACTACGAGCAGTACTTC
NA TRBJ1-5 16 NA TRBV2 CASSDNLGEAIKPQHF TGTGCCAGCAGTGATAATCTGGGGGAGGCTATCAAGCCCCAGCATTTT
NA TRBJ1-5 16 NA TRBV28 CASKTPNAGAVQPQHF TGTGCCAGCAAAACACCAAATGCAGGGGCAGTTCAGCCCCAGCATTTT
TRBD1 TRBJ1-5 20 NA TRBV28 CASSLRGGTAIPYSNQPQHF TGTGCCAGCAGTTTAAGGGGCGGGACAGCAATTCCCTATAGCAATCAGCCCCAGCATTTT
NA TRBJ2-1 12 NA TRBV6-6 CASRRLGNEQFF TGTGCCAGCAGACGACTAGGAAATGAGCAGTTCTTC
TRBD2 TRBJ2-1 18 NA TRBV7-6 CASSLVEYPERGGDEQFF TGTGCCAGCAGCTTAGTAGAATACCCCGAGAGGGGAGGGGATGAGCAGTTCTTC
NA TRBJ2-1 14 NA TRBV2 CASSTSGTGREQFF TGTGCCAGCAGCACTTCAGGAACGGGGAGGGAGCAGTTCTTC
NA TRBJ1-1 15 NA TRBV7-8 CASSLLFGGRTEAFF TGTGCCAGCAGCCTCCTCTTTGGGGGGAGGACTGAAGCTTTCTTT
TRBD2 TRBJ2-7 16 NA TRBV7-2 CASSLAPVTSGSEQYF TGTGCCAGCAGCTTAGCCCCCGTGACTAGCGGCTCCGAGCAGTACTTC
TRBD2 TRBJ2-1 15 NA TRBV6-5 CASSYLGTSLNEQFF TGTGCCAGCAGTTACCTTGGGACTAGCTTGAATGAGCAGTTCTTC
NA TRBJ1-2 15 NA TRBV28 CASSSEGLGDYGYTF TGTGCCAGCAGTTCGGAGGGGCTAGGGGACTATGGCTACACCTTC
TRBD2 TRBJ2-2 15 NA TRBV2 CASSATSGRSGELFF TGTGCCAGCAGTGCGACTAGCGGGAGGTCCGGGGAGCTGTTTTTT
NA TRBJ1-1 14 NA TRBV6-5 CASSYRDLNTEAFF TGTGCCAGCAGTTACCGGGATCTGAACACTGAAGCTTTCTTT